A selection of T cell receptor beta chains follows, all from one sample in a study of blood T cell repertoires in COVID-19. Some clones are missing from TCRdb's copy, which holds only in-frame ones; the method was immunoSEQ multiplex PCR. The repertoire holds 200,000 to 300,000 clones, with about 90% as singletons. Sequenced sample: peripheral blood. These receptors were taken from a woman under 40 who had recovered from COVID-19. Each CDR3 is given with its conserved first and last residue. A D gene is named only where the DNA matches it firmly. Expanded clones are given a class, and other clones once, few, many or no size at all.

size,V,length,D,J,CDR3,DNA
.,TRBV25-1,14,.,TRBJ2-1,CASTRDSRTFPLFF,TGTGCCAGCACTAGAGATTCCAGGACTTTTCCCCTGTTCTTC
.,TRBV5-1,14,.,TRBJ2-3,CASSSLSLDDTQYF,TGCGCCAGCAGCTCCCTCAGTCTAGACGATACGCAGTATTTT
.,TRBV4-1,15,.,TRBJ2-3,CASSQLGLSTDTQYF,TGCGCCAGCAGCCAACTGGGACTTAGCACAGATACGCAGTATTTT
.,TRBV27,16,.,TRBJ2-2,CASSPHANVNTGELFF,TGTGCCAGCAGTCCCCATGCGAACGTGAACACCGGGGAGCTGTTTTTT
.,TRBV6-1,15,.,TRBJ2-7,CASSDNWDWRGEQYF,TGTGCCAGCAGTGACAATTGGGACTGGCGGGGCGAGCAGTACTTC
.,TRBV5-1,15,.,TRBJ1-1,CASSFREWADTEAFF,TGCGCCAGCAGCTTCAGGGAATGGGCGGACACTGAAGCTTTCTTT
.,TRBV2,17,TRBD1,TRBJ1-4,CASTRMTGLGSGEKLFF,TGTGCCAGCACCCGAATGACAGGGCTAGGGTCGGGGGAAAAACTGTTTTTT
once,TRBV3-1/TRBV3-2,15,.,TRBJ1-6,CASSQEVAGRSPLHF,TGTGCCAGCAGCCAAGAAGTGGCAGGGCGTTCACCCCTCCACTTT
.,TRBV6-5,14,.,TRBJ1-5,CASSYGGGGQPQHF,TGTGCCAGCAGTTACGGAGGGGGGGGGCAGCCCCAGCATTTT
.,TRBV18,13,.,TRBJ1-1,CASSSQGNTEAFF,TGTGCCAGCTCATCCCAGGGTAACACTGAAGCTTTCTTT
.,TRBV2,11,.,TRBJ2-1,CASNWAYEQFF,TGTGCCAGCAATTGGGCATATGAGCAGTTCTTC
.,TRBV9,15,.,TRBJ1-2,CASSVATEGTYGYTF,TGTGCCAGCAGCGTAGCTACGGAGGGGACCTATGGCTACACCTTC
.,TRBV27,13,TRBD1,TRBJ1-2,CASKAGGSYGYTF,TGTGCCAGCAAAGCAGGGGGCTCCTATGGCTACACCTTC
.,TRBV9,16,TRBD1,TRBJ1-5,CASSPDDREFVQPQHF,TGTGCCAGCAGCCCAGACGACAGGGAGTTTGTTCAGCCCCAGCATTTT
.,TRBV10-3,15,.,TRBJ1-2,CAISDVGAALYGYTF,TGTGCCATCAGTGATGTGGGGGCGGCCCTATATGGCTACACCTTC
.,TRBV2,16,TRBD2,TRBJ2-7,CASSPSLAGYSYEQYF,TGTGCCAGCAGTCCATCCCTAGCGGGGTATAGTTACGAGCAGTACTTC
.,TRBV30,13,.,TRBJ1-6,CAWAGSTDSPLHF,TGTGCCTGGGCAGGGTCGACGGATTCACCCCTCCACTTT
.,TRBV6-5,13,.,TRBJ1-2,CASTESPTGPHTF,TGTGCCAGCACCGAGAGTCCTACAGGGCCCCACACCTTC
.,TRBV6-1,16,.,TRBJ1-5,CASSEYPGEGNQPQHF,TGTGCCAGCAGTGAATATCCCGGGGAGGGCAATCAGCCCCAGCATTTT
once,TRBV11-2,14,.,TRBJ1-2,CASSPRAGWYGYTF,TGTGCCAGCAGCCCCCGGGCGGGTTGGTATGGCTACACCTTC
.,TRBV19,15,.,TRBJ2-3,CASSIWGQGTDTQYF,TGTGCCAGTAGTATCTGGGGTCAGGGTACAGATACGCAGTATTTT
.,TRBV14,15,.,TRBJ2-1,CASSPLGGFMFEQFF,TGTGCCAGCAGCCCTTTAGGGGGTTTTATGTTTGAGCAGTTCTTC
few,TRBV7-9,16,TRBD2,TRBJ2-1,CASSLSLAGAYNEQFF,TGTGCCAGCAGCTTGAGCCTAGCGGGAGCCTACAATGAGCAGTTCTTC
once,TRBV19,16,TRBD1,TRBJ1-2,CASIYTSGQGKYGYTF,TGTGCCAGTATCTATACATCGGGACAGGGGAAATATGGCTACACCTTC
once,TRBV12-3/TRBV12-4,12,TRBD1,TRBJ1-1,CASSFGTAEAFF,TGTGCCAGCAGCTTCGGGACAGCTGAAGCTTTCTTT
.,TRBV5-1,15,TRBD2,TRBJ2-7,CASSLQGRGAYEQYF,TGCGCCAGCAGCTTGCAGGGGCGGGGGGCCTACGAGCAGTACTTC
once,TRBV4-1,15,TRBD2,TRBJ2-4,CASSQEERGSNIQYF,TGCGCCAGCAGCCAAGAAGAGCGGGGGTCAAACATTCAGTACTTC
.,TRBV10-2,14,TRBD1,TRBJ1-2,CASSESLQGDGYTF,TGCGCCAGCAGTGAGTCGTTACAGGGGGATGGCTACACCTTC
.,TRBV29-1,13,.,TRBJ1-3,CSVSGSPGNTIYF,TGCAGCGTGAGCGGTTCTCCTGGAAACACCATATATTTT
.,TRBV5-1,13,TRBD1,TRBJ2-7,CASRVGQAYEQYF,TGCGCCAGCAGAGTGGGACAGGCCTACGAGCAGTACTTC
.,TRBV27,14,.,TRBJ2-2,CASSFLRGDGELFF,TGTGCCAGCAGCTTCCTCAGGGGTGACGGGGAGCTGTTTTTT
.,TRBV6-1,15,.,TRBJ1-2,CASRPNRERGYGYTF,TGTGCCAGCAGACCCAACAGGGAGCGGGGCTATGGCTACACCTTC
.,TRBV3-1/TRBV3-2,15,.,TRBJ2-5,CASSQDAGVQETQYF,TGTGCCAGCAGCCAAGATGCAGGGGTTCAAGAGACCCAGTACTTC
.,TRBV24-1,15,TRBD2,TRBJ2-2,CATSSGGPSTGELFF,TGTGCCACCAGCTCGGGGGGGCCGAGCACCGGGGAGCTGTTTTTT
.,TRBV5-6,15,.,TRBJ1-2,CASSLGEWGDYGYTF,TGTGCCAGCAGCTTGGGTGAGTGGGGCGACTATGGCTACACCTTC
.,TRBV5-1,15,.,TRBJ1-1,CASSVGVQGNTEAFF,TGCGCCAGCAGCGTAGGGGTTCAAGGGAACACTGAAGCTTTCTTT
.,TRBV5-6,16,.,TRBJ2-2,CASSLPLQDSTGELFF,TGTGCCAGCAGCCTCCCACTCCAAGATAGCACAGGGGAGCTGTTTTTT
.,TRBV10-2,16,.,TRBJ2-3,CASVNLRGSGTDTQYF,TGCGCCAGCGTAAACCTTAGGGGGTCGGGCACAGATACGCAGTATTTT
.,TRBV27,13,TRBD1,TRBJ2-2,CASSLTGVGELFF,TGTGCCAGCAGTTTAACAGGGGTCGGGGAGCTGTTTTTT
.,TRBV2,18,.,TRBJ1-6,CASTLEGGGSAYNSPLHF,TGTGCCAGCACCCTAGAGGGCGGGGGAAGCGCCTATAATTCACCCCTCCACTTT
few,TRBV21-1,15,.,TRBJ1-6,CASSRANIQDSPLHF,TGTGCCAGCAGCAGGGCCAATATACAGGATTCACCCCTCCACTTT
once,TRBV5-1,15,TRBD2,TRBJ2-7,CASSLGSGGSYEQYF,TGCGCCAGCAGCTTGGGTAGCGGGGGATCCTACGAGCAGTACTTC
.,TRBV19,15,TRBD2,TRBJ2-5,CASRRTSGVGETQYF,TGTGCCAGTAGGCGGACTAGCGGCGTCGGGGAGACCCAGTACTTC